A single sample gave rise to the 25 T cell receptor beta chains below, sequenced in a study of T cell clonotyping in hematopoietic cell transplantation. The protocol was immunoSEQ multiplex PCR, while the TCRdb copy is restricted to in-frame clones and leaves out a portion. The table includes more than 65,000 clones, over 90% detected once. Source material: peripheral blood mononuclear cells. Receptors originate from a middle-aged man in good health. Some clones in this sample may be carry-over from other donors' samples.

The V gene is TRBV5-1, the J gene TRBJ2-5; D uncertain. In germline, CDR1 is SGHRS, CDR2 YFSETQ. The CDR3 runs 15 residues. The germline V and J ends were trimmed by 5 bases and 2 bases, with 16 bases remaining between them. CDR3 loop: CASRGATLLQETQYF. The CDR3 DNA sequence: TGCGCCAGCAGAGGTGCTACACTTTTACAAGAGACCCAGTACTTC.

The CDR3 is CASSLAPSPAGGAYNEQFF. The CDR3 bases are TGTGCCAGCAGTTTAGCCCCCTCCCCAGCCGGGGGGGCCTACAATGAGCAGTTCTTC. The chain carries TRBV27 and TRBJ2-1; TRBD2 matches 8 bases. Losses at the gene ends were 2 bases for V and 2 bases for J; bases not matched to a gene: 14. The CDR3 totals 19 residues. From germline, CDR1 is MNHEY and CDR2 SMNVEV (reference sequence).

J is TRBJ1-1 and V is TRBV7-8, with D unresolved. V was trimmed by 3 bases and J by 4 bases, leaving 6 bases between them. The CDR3 loop spans 12 amino acids. CDR1 is SGHVS and CDR2 is FQNEAQ in the germline V gene. CDR3 nucleotide sequence: TGTGCCAGCAGCTTTGGGGTCACTGAAGCTTTCTTT. This translates into CASSFGVTEAFF. The full variable domain, in which reference TRBV7-8 and TRBJ1-1 provide the parts outside the CDR3, is GAGVSQSPRYKVAKRGQDVALRCDPISGHVSLFWYQQALGQGPEFLTYFQNEAQLDKSGLPSDRFFAERPEGSVSTLKIQRTQQEDSAVYLCASSFGVTEAFFGQGTRLTVV.

The V gene is TRBV18, the J gene TRBJ1-1; D is unresolved. The CDR3 covers 15 residues. Germline lookup yields CDR1 KGHSH and CDR2 LQKENI. V was shortened by 3 bases and J by 4 bases, with 15 bases between the two germline ends. CDR3 region: CASSPGSGAGTEAFF. The CDR3 coding sequence is TGTGCCAGCTCACCCGGATCGGGTGCGGGCACTGAAGCTTTCTTT.

This chain links TRBV28 with TRBJ1-5; the match to TRBD1 covers 7 bases. Trimming removed 6 bases from V and 11 bases from J; junction bases left unmatched: 13. The CDR3 length is 14 residues. Germline V gene lookup returns CDR1 MDHEN and CDR2 SYDVKM. The CDR3 region has the DNA TGTGCCAGCAGGGGGGGGACAGCCTCCTTGACCCAGCATTTT. This sequence encodes CASRGGTASLTQHF.

The chain links TRBV6-6 to TRBJ1-1; D is unclear. Trimming shortened V by 2 bases and J by 1 base, and 8 bases separated the two germline ends. Germline loops: CDR1 MNHNY, CDR2 SVGAGI (reference sequence). The CDR3 is made up of 14 amino acids. The CDR3 DNA reads TGTGCCAGCAGTTACCCGCGCAGGAACACTGAAGCTTTCTTT. Encoded protein: CASSYPRRNTEAFF.

This clone was seen a single time. The chain joins TRBV5-8 to TRBJ2-2, with D perhaps TRBD1 (6 bases). The CDR3 contains 16 residues. The germline V gene has CDR1 SGHTS and CDR2 YDEGEE. Trimming cost V 7 bases and J 0 bases, with 16 bases left between them. CDR3 residues: CASSPRDTSNTGELFF. The CDR3 DNA reads TGTGCCAGCTCCCCCCGGGACACCTCGAACACCGGGGAGCTGTTTTTT.

The chain couples TRBV5-6 to TRBJ2-7; TRBD1 matches at 10 bases. With 2 bases clipped from V and 3 bases from J, the junction kept 5 bases outside the gene matches. There are 15 residues in the CDR3. Germline CDR1 and CDR2: SGHDT and YYEEEE. This chain's CDR3 is CASSFLRTGGYEQYF. The CDR3 DNA reads TGTGCCAGCAGCTTTCTCCGGACAGGGGGCTACGAGCAGTACTTC.

The chain joins TRBV7-2 to TRBJ1-5; D call uncertain. Germline CDR1 reads SGHTA; CDR2 reads FQGNSA. V was trimmed by 2 bases and J by 7 bases, leaving 9 bases between them. The CDR3 extends over 13 amino acids. The CDR3 DNA sequence: TGTGCCAGCAGCTTATGGCAGAGCCAGCCCCAGCATTTT. Encoded protein: CASSLWQSQPQHF.

The DNA for the CDR3 is TGTGCCAGCAGCTTGCGAGGATGGACAGACTCTGGAAACACCATATATTTT. Its protein is CASSLRGWTDSGNTIYF. The J gene is TRBJ1-3, the V gene TRBV5-6; possibly TRBD1 for D (6 bases). V was pared by 1 base and J by 0 bases, with 14 bases between. The CDR3 covers 17 residues. The germline gives CDR1 SGHDT, CDR2 YYEEEE. Using reference TRBV5-6 and TRBJ1-3 for the parts outside the CDR3, the full variable domain is DAGVTQSPTHLIKTRGQQVTLRCSPKSGHDTVSWYQQALGQGPQFIFQYYEEEERQRGNFPDRFSGHQFPNYSSELNVNALLLGDSALYLCASSLRGWTDSGNTIYFGEGSWLTVV.

The V and J genes are TRBV27 and TRBJ2-2; TRBD1 matches 7 bases. CDR1 is MNHEY, CDR2 SMNVEV, per germline (reference sequence). The CDR3 length is 14 residues. V lost 6 bases to trimming and J lost 5 bases; unmatched junction nucleotides: 6. The CDR3 reads CASRRGQSTGELFF. CDR3 DNA sequence: TGTGCCAGCAGAAGGGGACAGTCTACCGGGGAGCTGTTTTTT.

This chain connects TRBV4-1 to TRBJ2-7, with 8 bases aligning to TRBD1. CDR1 is MGHRA, CDR2 YSYEKL, per germline. V shed 2 bases and J 4 bases; nucleotides not matched to a gene: 7. The CDR3 is 15 amino acids. CDR3 loop: CASSQWAGGLYEQYF. CDR3 DNA: TGCGCCAGCAGCCAATGGGCAGGGGGCCTTTACGAGCAGTACTTC.

This chain joins TRBV7-2 and TRBJ1-2; D unresolved. The V end was cut by 1 base, the J end by 2 bases, with 14 bases between. There are 16 residues in the CDR3. CDR1 is SGHTA, CDR2 FQGNSA, per germline. The CDR3 sequence: CASSLVVRNLNYGYTF. CDR3 bases: TGTGCCAGCAGCTTAGTGGTGAGGAACCTGAACTATGGCTACACCTTC.

The V and J genes are TRBV19 and TRBJ2-7; 13 bases match TRBD2. Unmatched junction bases numbered 3, after V lost 5 bases and J lost 5 bases. The CDR3 has 14 residues. In germline, CDR1 is LNHDA, CDR2 SQIVND (reference sequence). The CDR3, as DNA: TGTGCCAGTAGTGGGACTAGCGGGACGAACGAGCAGTACTTC. Residues: CASSGTSGTNEQYF. The full variable domain, completed using reference TRBV19 and TRBJ2-7, is DGGITQSPKYLFRKEGQNVTLSCEQNLNHDAMYWYRQDPGQGLRLIYYSQIVNDFQKGDIAEGYSVSREKKESFPLTVTSAQKNPTAFYLCASSGTSGTNEQYFGPGTRLTVT.

The J gene is TRBJ2-3, the V gene TRBV28, with no clear D. The germline V gene encodes CDR1 MDHEN and CDR2 SYDVKM. V was clipped by 6 bases and J by 6 bases, with 13 bases between them. The CDR3 runs to 13 residues. The CDR3 loop is CASSHPVGDTQYF. Here the CDR3 DNA reads TGTGCCAGCAGCCACCCTGTCGGGGATACGCAGTATTTT.

The chain carries TRBV6-6 and TRBJ1-1, with D perhaps matching TRBD1 (5 bases). The CDR3 sequence is 14 residues long. The V end lost 5 bases, the J end lost 6 bases, and 16 bases lay between the germline ends. The germline V gene encodes CDR1 MNHNY and CDR2 SVGAGI (reference sequence). CDR3 coding DNA: TGTGCCAGCAGTCCCCCCGGGGGAGAGGCTGAAGCTTTCTTT. Protein product: CASSPPGGEAEAFF.

The rearrangement joins TRBV7-2 to TRBJ2-5; D ambiguous. Germline lookup yields CDR1 SGHTA and CDR2 FQGNSA. This CDR3 spans 15 amino acids. V dropped 1 base and J dropped 0 bases, with 9 bases sitting between them. CDR3 nucleotide sequence: TGTGCCAGCAGCTTAGTTGGGGATAACCAAGAGACCCAGTACTTC. As protein: CASSLVGDNQETQYF.

This chain uses TRBV5-1 with TRBJ2-5, with D unresolved. The CDR3 length is 14 residues. Germline V lookup: CDR1 SGHRS, CDR2 YFSETQ. Trimming shortened V by 0 bases and J by 2 bases, and 8 bases separated the two germline ends. The DNA for the CDR3 is TGCGCCAGCAGCTTGGGATTTTGGCAAGAGACCCAGTACTTC. Translation: CASSLGFWQETQYF. Variable domain in full (rest from reference TRBV5-1 and TRBJ2-5): KAGVTQTPRYLIKTRGQQVTLSCSPISGHRSVSWYQQTPGQGLQFLFEYFSETQRNKGNFPGRFSGRQFSNSRSEMNVSTLELGDSALYLCASSLGFWQETQYFGPGTRLLVL.

V is TRBV2 and J is TRBJ2-7; 10 bases map to TRBD1. The V gene's germline CDR1 is SNHLY and CDR2 FYNNEI. This CDR3 is built from 15 residues. The V gene end was trimmed by 5 bases and the J gene end by 3 bases; junction bases not matched to a gene: 7. CDR3 sequence (DNA): TGTGCCAGCAGTACCGGGACAGGGGACAGCTACGAGCAGTACTTC. This gives the protein CASSTGTGDSYEQYF. Based on the CDR3 plus reference TRBV2 and TRBJ2-7, the full variable domain is EPEVTQTPSHQVTQMGQEVILRCVPISNHLYFYWYRQILGQKVEFLVSFYNNEISEKSEIFDDQFSVERPDGSNFTLKIRSTKLEDSAMYFCASSTGTGDSYEQYFGPGTRLTVT.

V is TRBV11-3 and J is TRBJ1-1; D gene unclear. Trimming pared 2 bases from V and 1 base from J, leaving 5 bases between. The CDR3 is 13 residues long. Germline values: CDR1 SGHNT, CDR2 YENEEA. CDR3 nucleotide sequence: TGTGCCAGCAGCTTAACGGGGAACACTGAAGCTTTCTTT. This gives the protein CASSLTGNTEAFF.

The V gene is TRBV6-1, the J gene TRBJ1-2, with no clear D. V was trimmed by 1 base and J by 7 bases, leaving 13 bases between them. There are 14 residues in the CDR3. Germline V CDR1 and CDR2: MNHNS, SASEGT. In nucleotides, the CDR3 is TGTGCCAGCAGTGAAGACAGTCAACCGGGTGGCTACACCTTC. It yields the protein CASSEDSQPGGYTF.

The chain links TRBV4-1 to TRBJ2-7; maybe TRBD2 (5 bases). This CDR3 is 14 amino acids long. V shed 0 bases and J shed 3 bases, with 9 bases lying between them. Per the germline V gene, CDR1 is MGHRA and CDR2 is YSYEKL. The DNA for the CDR3 is TGCGCCAGCAGCCAAGACATGGCGGGCTACGAGCAGTACTTC. It codes for CASSQDMAGYEQYF.

The rearrangement uses TRBV4-2 and TRBJ1-5; tentatively, D is TRBD1 (6 bases). Between the trimmed V and J ends, which lost 0 bases and 7 bases, there was a span of 19 bases. Germline CDR1 and CDR2: LGHNA and YNFKEQ. The CDR3 is 17 residues long. The CDR3 here is CASSQDRGRGDGQPQHF. CDR3 in DNA: TGTGCCAGCAGCCAAGATAGGGGCAGGGGAGACGGGCAGCCCCAGCATTTT.

This chain links TRBV28 with TRBJ2-7; TRBD1 matches at 8 bases. This CDR3 is built from 19 residues. With V trimmed by 2 bases and J by 0 bases, 15 bases remained unmatched. Germline assignment: CDR1 MDHEN and CDR2 SYDVKM. The CDR3: CASSLTRTGLQLSSYEQYF. The CDR3 DNA is TGTGCCAGCAGTTTAACGAGGACAGGGCTGCAGCTAAGCTCCTACGAGCAGTACTTC.

This clone was seen once. The CDR3 here is CASSESPEGLGGYTF. The CDR3 DNA reads as TGTGCCAGCAGTGAATCCCCTGAAGGGCTGGGTGGCTACACCTTC. The chain has TRBV6-1 and TRBJ1-2, with D hard to call. V dropped 2 bases and J dropped 7 bases, with 17 bases sitting between them. Germline V CDR1 and CDR2: MNHNS, SASEGT. CDR3 length: 15 amino acids.